Following are 26 T cell receptor beta chains from one sample sequenced in a study of cytomegalovirus exposure and HLA in healthy donors. The study ran its PCR with 60 Vbeta and 13 Jbeta primers. Using immunoSEQ multiplex PCR, the repertoire was profiled, and TCRdb retains in-frame clones only, with some absent. The sample carries 150,000 to 180,000 clones, around 84% recorded once. Sample: PBMCs. These receptors were collected from a woman under 30 in good health and CMV-seronegative.

This clone was counted a few times. This rearrangement joins TRBV5-1 to TRBJ2-7, with 8 bases fitting TRBD1. V dropped 0 bases and J dropped 2; count of bases not matched to a gene: 4. Germline V gives CDR1 SGHRS, CDR2 YFSETQ. The CDR3 has 15 amino acids. DNA of the CDR3: TGCGCCAGCAGCTTGGTTGGGGGACAGGCCTACGAGCAGTACTTC. Its translation is CASSLVGGQAYEQYF.

The chain combines TRBV27 with TRBJ2-1; perhaps TRBD2 as D (5 bases). CDR3 size: 15 residues. The germline gives CDR1 MNHEY, CDR2 SMNVEV (reference sequence). V was cut by 4 bases and J by 3 bases, with 13 bases left in between. This CDR3 is CASSSILRVYNEQFF. DNA of the CDR3: TGTGCCAGCAGTTCGATATTGAGGGTCTACAATGAGCAGTTCTTC.

Note on this clone: A read error may produce the germline difference seen at one junction end. The V gene is TRBV4-2, the J gene TRBJ2-1, with D possibly TRBD2 on 5 matching bases. This CDR3 has 17 residues. Germline loops: CDR1 LGHNA, CDR2 YNFKEQ. The CDR3 sequence: CASSQDIMGVTYSEQFF. The CDR3 nucleotides are TGTGCCAGCAGCCAAGATATAATGGGAGTTACCTACAGTGAGCAGTTCTTC.

This clone was observed once. The chain combines TRBV4-2 with TRBJ2-3; tentatively, D is TRBD1 (5 bases). The CDR3 consists of 13 residues. The germline V and J ends were trimmed by 5 bases and 9 bases, with 15 bases remaining between them. Per the germline V gene, CDR1 is LGHNA and CDR2 is YNFKEQ. The CDR3 DNA reads as TGTGCCAGCAGCTCCCCATCGCAGGGCACGCAGTATTTT. Protein product: CASSSPSQGTQYF.

The V gene is TRBV27, the J gene TRBJ2-7; perhaps TRBD2 as D (6 bases). The V gene lost 3 bases and the J gene lost 6 bases, with 18 bases spanning the gap. The CDR3 is made up of 15 amino acids. Germline CDR1 MNHEY, CDR2 SMNVEV (reference sequence). CDR3 sequence: CASSFLAGGFGEQYF. CDR3 sequence (DNA): TGTGCCAGCAGTTTTCTGGCCGGGGGATTTGGCGAGCAGTACTTC.

Regarding this clone: The junction departs from germline at one end; a sequencing error may be responsible. This rearrangement joins TRBV7-2 to TRBJ2-7; D gene uncertain. From germline, CDR1 is SGHTA and CDR2 FQGNSA. The CDR3 is 11 residues long. The CDR3 loop is CASSSGLTLGF. CDR3 DNA sequence: TGTGCCAGCAGCTCAGGTCTCACCTTGGGCTTC.

This chain joins TRBV28 and TRBJ1-5; D is undetermined. The V end was cut by 10 bases, the J end by 1 base, with 20 bases between. The CDR3 sequence is 16 residues long. The germline CDR1 and CDR2 sequences are MDHEN and SYDVKM. In nucleotides, the CDR3 is TGTGCCACCTCAAGGAGCCGGGGTTTAAGCAATCAGCCCCAGCATTTT. This sequence encodes CATSRSRGLSNQPQHF.

The DNA of the CDR3 is TGTGCCTGGAGTGTAGGCGGGGGGACCACAGATACGCAGTATTTT. Protein product: CAWSVGGGTTDTQYF. The chain couples TRBV30 to TRBJ2-3, with 8 nucleotides matching TRBD2. The CDR3 covers 15 residues. From germline, CDR1 is GTSNPN and CDR2 SVGIG (reference sequence). V gave up 0 bases and J gave up 2 bases; unmatched junction bases: 4.

This clone came up a few times. The V call is TRBV5-6, the J call TRBJ2-7; 8 bases fit TRBD1. From germline, CDR1 is SGHDT and CDR2 YYEEEE. This CDR3 region has 15 residues. V trimming: 2 bases; J trimming: 2 bases; junction bases outside the gene matches: 6. The CDR3 spells CASSFGTGMTYEQYF. The CDR3 DNA is TGTGCCAGCAGCTTCGGGACAGGAATGACCTACGAGCAGTACTTC.

The gene calls are TRBV19 and TRBJ1-5, with TRBD1 as a possible D gene (5 bases). Trimming pared 6 bases from V and 3 bases from J, leaving 21 bases between. Germline V gene lookup returns CDR1 LNHDA and CDR2 SQIVND (reference sequence). The CDR3 spans 17 residues. CDR3 coding DNA: TGTGCCAGTAGGCCTATTCAGGGTACTATCTCCAATCAGCCCCAGCATTTT. This gives the protein CASRPIQGTISNQPQHF.

The chain joins TRBV7-9 to TRBJ2-5, with TRBD2 matching over 14 bases. The CDR3 sequence is 16 residues long. With V trimmed by 5 bases and J by 3 bases, 5 bases remained unmatched. Germline values: CDR1 SEHNR, CDR2 FQNEAQ (reference sequence). The CDR3 spells CASSLGLAGGEETQYF. CDR3 in DNA: TGTGCCAGCAGCCTCGGACTAGCGGGGGGCGAAGAGACCCAGTACTTC.

The gene calls are TRBV18 and TRBJ1-5; D perhaps matches TRBD1 (5 bases). The CDR3 sequence is 14 residues long. V gave up 2 bases and J gave up 7 bases, with 12 bases separating them. Germline V CDR1 and CDR2: KGHSH, LQKENI. The CDR3 DNA follows: TGTGCCAGCTCACCAGGCAGGGTGGACCAGCCCCAGCATTTT. This translates into CASSPGRVDQPQHF.

The chain joins TRBV5-1 to TRBJ2-5; unclear D gene. This CDR3 contains 14 residues. Trimming removed 0 bases from V and 2 bases from J, with 8 bases in between. Germline V gives CDR1 SGHRS, CDR2 YFSETQ. The CDR3: CASSLEQLQETQYF. In nucleotides, the CDR3 is TGCGCCAGCAGCTTGGAACAGCTACAAGAGACCCAGTACTTC. Variable domain in full (rest from reference TRBV5-1 and TRBJ2-5): KAGVTQTPRYLIKTRGQQVTLSCSPISGHRSVSWYQQTPGQGLQFLFEYFSETQRNKGNFPGRFSGRQFSNSRSEMNVSTLELGDSALYLCASSLEQLQETQYFGPGTRLLVL.

CDR3 region: CASTPSGRLGDTQYF. CDR3 nucleotides: TGTGCCAGCACCCCTAGCGGGAGGCTCGGGGATACGCAGTATTTT. This sequence joins TRBV6-5 and TRBJ2-3, with 11 bases identical to TRBD2. CDR1 and CDR2 from the germline V gene are MNHEY and SVGAGI. The CDR3 has 15 residues. The ends lost 7 bases at V and 6 bases at J; junction bases unmatched: 9.

The gene calls are TRBV18 and TRBJ1-1; 8 bases line up with TRBD1. Germline CDR1 is KGHSH and CDR2 is LQKENI. This CDR3 is 15 amino acids long. After removal of 3 bases from V and 0 bases from J, the junction contained 3 bases not matched to a gene. The CDR3 DNA is TGTGCCAGCTCACCCAGACAGGGGATGAACACTGAAGCTTTCTTT. Translating it yields CASSPRQGMNTEAFF. Complete variable domain (other parts from reference TRBV18 and TRBJ1-1): NAGVMQNPRHLVRRRGQEARLRCSPMKGHSHVYWYRQLPEEGLKFMVYLQKENIIDESGMPKERFSAEFPKEGPSILRIQQVVRGDSAAYFCASSPRQGMNTEAFFGQGTRLTVV.

The rearrangement links TRBV27 to TRBJ2-1, with TRBD1 identical over 10 bases. CDR1 and CDR2 (germline): MNHEY, SMNVEV (reference sequence). This CDR3 has 14 residues. V lost 8 bases and J lost 10; bases outside the gene matches: 11. CDR3 residues: CASRTGGVRGEQFF. The CDR3 nucleotides are TGTGCCAGCCGGACAGGGGGGGTGAGGGGAGAGCAGTTCTTC.

The chain joins TRBV4-2 to TRBJ1-4; 9 bases agree with TRBD1. There are 16 residues in the CDR3. Germline CDR1 is LGHNA and CDR2 is YNFKEQ. After removal of 4 bases from V and 0 bases from J, the junction contained 3 bases not matched to a gene. The DNA for the CDR3 is TGTGCCAGCAGCCCGCGACAGGGGGCAACTAATGAAAAACTGTTTTTT. Its protein product is CASSPRQGATNEKLFF.

The chain joins TRBV6-5 to TRBJ1-5, with no clear D. The CDR3 spans 16 residues. Trimming shortened V by 0 bases and J by 2 bases, and 11 bases separated the two germline ends. The germline V gene encodes CDR1 MNHEY and CDR2 SVGAGI. The CDR3 nucleotides read TGTGCCAGCAGTTACTCTAGCGGGGTGGGCAATCAGCCCCAGCATTTT. This translates into CASSYSSGVGNQPQHF.

The chain is built from TRBV18 and TRBJ2-1; TRBD2 matches 8 bases. Germline trimming cut 5 bases from V and 7 bases from J; bases unmatched to any gene: 13. The CDR3 has 16 amino acids. The V gene's germline CDR1 is KGHSH and CDR2 LQKENI. The CDR3 nucleotides are TGTGCCAGCTCATCCCGGACTAGCCGCCTGGGAAATGAGCAGTTCTTC. Its protein product is CASSSRTSRLGNEQFF.

The chain links TRBV5-1 to TRBJ1-1; TRBD1 matches 7 bases. This CDR3 is 14 amino acids long. The V gene end was trimmed by 4 bases and the J gene end by 1 base; junction bases not matched to a gene: 4. Germline CDR1 and CDR2: SGHRS and YFSETQ. The CDR3, as DNA: TGCGCCAGCAGCCCGCGACAGGGGAACACTGAAGCTTTCTTT. Its translation: CASSPRQGNTEAFF.

V usage is TRBV19 and J usage is TRBJ2-1, with D perhaps matching TRBD2 (5 bases). Deletions cut 1 base from V and 6 bases from J, with 16 bases between. Germline loops: CDR1 LNHDA, CDR2 SQIVND (reference sequence). CDR3 length equals 16 residues. The CDR3 region is CASSIGSPRAGNEQFF. Here the CDR3 DNA reads TGTGCCAGTAGTATAGGGTCGCCAAGGGCGGGCAATGAGCAGTTCTTC. Complete variable domain (other parts from reference TRBV19 and TRBJ2-1): DGGITQSPKYLFRKEGQNVTLSCEQNLNHDAMYWYRQDPGQGLRLIYYSQIVNDFQKGDIAEGYSVSREKKESFPLTVTSAQKNPTAFYLCASSIGSPRAGNEQFFGPGTRLTVL.

This clone was counted only a few times. The J gene is TRBJ2-7, the V gene TRBV5-4, with D possibly TRBD2 on 5 matching bases. V lost 3 bases, J lost 7 bases, and 11 bases lay in between. Germline assignment: CDR1 SGHNT and CDR2 YYREEE (reference sequence). This CDR3 spans 12 amino acids. The CDR3 bases are TGTGCCAGCAGCTACACCCGGGGTGAGCAGTACTTC. This encodes CASSYTRGEQYF.

The chain combines TRBV19 with TRBJ2-7; D uncertain. Germline CDR1 and CDR2: LNHDA and SQIVND (reference sequence). V lost 3 bases and J lost 3, with 12 bases in between. This CDR3 spans 14 amino acids. CDR3 nucleotide sequence: TGTGCCAGTAGTATGTCGGTTTCGGGCTACGAGCAGTACTTC. This sequence encodes CASSMSVSGYEQYF.

The genes are TRBV6-5 and TRBJ2-7, with a tentative D call TRBD1 (5 bases). Germline CDR1 is MNHEY and CDR2 is SVGAGI. CDR3 size: 14 residues. Deletions cut 2 bases from V and 4 bases from J, with 12 bases between. DNA for the CDR3: TGTGCCAGCAGTTACCGGCAGGGTAGGTACGAGCAGTACTTC. Translation: CASSYRQGRYEQYF.

This chain links TRBV7-2 with TRBJ2-7; D may be TRBD1 (5 bases). The CDR3 extends over 14 amino acids. CDR1 is SGHTA, CDR2 FQGNSA, per germline. Between the trimmed V and J ends, which lost 1 base and 0 bases, there was a span of 7 bases. The CDR3 nucleotides read TGTGCCAGCAGCTTAGGACAGCCCTCCTACGAGCAGTACTTC. This codes for CASSLGQPSYEQYF.

This chain's CDR3 is CASSRGANTEAFF. The DNA for the CDR3 is TGTGCCAGCTCCCGGGGGGCCAACACTGAAGCTTTCTTT. This rearrangement joins TRBV11-3 to TRBJ1-1; weak D call: TRBD1 (6 bases). There are 13 residues in the CDR3. The V end was cut by 8 bases, the J end by 2 bases, with 12 bases between. Germline assignment: CDR1 SGHNT and CDR2 YENEEA.